These 21 T cell receptor beta chains were sequenced from one sample in a study of cytomegalovirus exposure and HLA in healthy donors. 60 Vbeta and 13 Jbeta primers were used in PCR. Measured with immunoSEQ multiplex PCR; TCRdb has only the in-frame clones, and not every one. The sample has 100,000 or so clones; around 78% are singletons. The sequencing sample was made of PBMCs. The receptors shown here come from a male donor in good health and CMV-seronegative.

J is TRBJ2-7 and V is TRBV27; the match to TRBD1 covers 9 bases. Germline V gene sequence: CDR1 MNHEY, CDR2 SMNVEV (reference sequence). CDR3 length equals 18 residues. Trimming removed 2 bases from V and 6 bases from J; junction bases left unmatched: 17. In DNA, the CDR3 is TGTGCCAGCAGTTTACTTAGGAACCCGGGACAGGGTCTCGTCGAGCAGTACTTC. Translation: CASSLLRNPGQGLVEQYF.

This clone was recorded once. The same CDR3 also results from other DNA sequences found in this sample. The genes are TRBV7-8 and TRBJ2-3; D might be TRBD2 (6 bases). The V and J ends lost 5 bases and 4 bases respectively, with 22 bases between them. The CDR3 covers 17 residues. Germline values: CDR1 SGHVS, CDR2 FQNEAQ. CDR3: CASSLSGTPRRADTQYF. CDR3 DNA sequence: TGTGCCAGCAGCCTCTCCGGGACTCCAAGGAGAGCAGATACGCAGTATTTT. Filled out from reference TRBV7-8 and TRBJ2-3, the complete variable domain reads GAGVSQSPRYKVAKRGQDVALRCDPISGHVSLFWYQQALGQGPEFLTYFQNEAQLDKSGLPSDRFFAERPEGSVSTLKIQRTQQEDSAVYLCASSLSGTPRRADTQYFGPGTRLTVL.

This clone was seen just once. The chain has TRBV2 and TRBJ2-7, with TRBD2 identical over 13 bases. The CDR3 has 16 amino acids. V shed 1 base, J shed 2 bases, and the junction held 2 bases outside the gene matches. Germline loops: CDR1 SNHLY, CDR2 FYNNEI. CDR3 in amino acids: CASSEDGLAGAYEQYF. The CDR3 nucleotides read TGTGCCAGCAGTGAAGATGGACTAGCGGGAGCCTACGAGCAGTACTTC.

This clone was seen a few times. The chain is built from TRBV6-1 and TRBJ2-3; D is unresolved. This CDR3 has 13 amino acids. With 6 bases removed from V and 2 bases from J, the gap between germline ends came to 9 bases. Per germline, CDR1 MNHNS and CDR2 SASEGT. The CDR3 loop reads CASRVENTDTQYF. For the CDR3, the DNA is TGTGCCAGCAGGGTTGAGAACACAGATACGCAGTATTTT.

The gene calls are TRBV30 and TRBJ2-6, with a tentative D call TRBD2 (6 bases). Per the germline V gene, CDR1 is GTSNPN and CDR2 is SVGIG (reference sequence). The V end lost 3 bases, the J end lost 2 bases, and 11 bases lay between the germline ends. The CDR3 has 15 amino acids. CDR3: CAWSLGGAGANVLTF. The CDR3 DNA reads as TGTGCCTGGAGCTTGGGGGGAGCTGGGGCCAACGTCCTGACTTTC.

This clone has just a few counts. V usage is TRBV5-4 and J usage is TRBJ2-5; the match to TRBD2 covers 7 bases. The CDR3 loop spans 15 amino acids. Germline CDR1 reads SGHNT; CDR2 reads YYREEE (reference sequence). The V segment lost 5 bases and the J segment 2 bases; nucleotides outside the gene matches: 9. The DNA of the CDR3 is TGTGCCAGCAGGGGCGCGGGAGAGGCGCAAGAGACCCAGTACTTC. Translating gives CASRGAGEAQETQYF.

In nucleotides, the CDR3 is TGTGCCAGTAGTATCACGGCAGGGTTGAGCAATCAGCCCCAGCATTTT. Protein: CASSITAGLSNQPQHF. J is TRBJ1-5 and V is TRBV19; the D gene is possibly TRBD1 (5 bases). CDR1 is LNHDA, CDR2 SQIVND, per germline (reference sequence). V lost 3 bases, J lost 1 base, and 13 bases lay in between. The CDR3 extends over 16 amino acids. Variable domain in full (rest from reference TRBV19 and TRBJ1-5): DGGITQSPKYLFRKEGQNVTLSCEQNLNHDAMYWYRQDPGQGLRLIYYSQIVNDFQKGDIAEGYSVSREKKESFPLTVTSAQKNPTAFYLCASSITAGLSNQPQHFGDGTRLSIL.

The chain's CDR3 is CASSVGQGGNEQYF. The CDR3 DNA is TGTGCCAGCAGCGTGGGACAGGGTGGGAACGAGCAGTACTTC. The rearrangement uses TRBV11-3 and TRBJ2-7, with 9 nucleotides matching TRBD1. The CDR3 extends over 14 amino acids. The junction had 7 bases not matched to a gene; V was cut back by 5 bases and J by 5 bases. CDR1 is SGHNT, CDR2 YENEEA, per germline.

The chain combines TRBV5-1 with TRBJ1-5; D gene unclear. Germline CDR1 SGHRS, CDR2 YFSETQ. Trimming removed 4 bases at V and 4 bases at J, with 15 bases between. This CDR3 contains 15 residues. In nucleotides, the CDR3 is TGCGCCAGCAGCCCCCAGATCGGGGAAAATCAGCCCCAGCATTTT. Translated, it gives CASSPQIGENQPQHF.

This clone was recorded many times. The chain carries TRBV19 and TRBJ1-4, with D tentatively TRBD1 (6 bases). V shed 10 bases and J shed 6 bases, with 15 bases lying between them. This CDR3 comprises 13 residues. Germline V gene lookup returns CDR1 LNHDA and CDR2 SQIVND (reference sequence). The CDR3 DNA sequence: TGTGCCACTAACAGGGAGATAGATGAAAAACTGTTTTTT. It specifies CATNREIDEKLFF.

This chain connects TRBV5-4 to TRBJ1-2; D is possibly TRBD1 (6 bases). Trimming pared 1 base from V and 8 bases from J, leaving 18 bases between. The germline V gene has CDR1 SGHNT and CDR2 YYREEE (reference sequence). The CDR3 loop spans 15 amino acids. The CDR3 DNA follows: TGTGCCAGCAGCTTGTCCAAACAGGGAGTAGGGGGCTACACCTTC. It encodes CASSLSKQGVGGYTF.

The chain is built from TRBV11-2 and TRBJ1-2, with unresolved D. V was trimmed by 1 base and J by 3 bases, leaving 6 bases between them. CDR1 and CDR2 from the germline V gene are SGHAT and FQNNGV. The CDR3 sequence is 13 residues long. The CDR3 is CASSLGLDYGYTF. The CDR3 region has the DNA TGTGCCAGCAGCTTAGGGCTGGACTATGGCTACACCTTC.

The chain is built from TRBV7-3 and TRBJ2-1, with 7 nucleotides matching TRBD2. Germline CDR1 and CDR2: SGHTA and FQGTGA. The CDR3 length is 14 residues. V lost 2 bases and J lost 5; bases outside the gene matches: 3. The CDR3 bases are TGTGCCAGCAGCTTAGCGGGAGTAGACAATGAGCAGTTCTTC. It translates to CASSLAGVDNEQFF.

This clone was observed a few times. This chain connects TRBV5-5 to TRBJ2-2, with TRBD2 matching over 9 bases. With 0 bases clipped from V and 2 bases from J, the junction kept 2 bases outside the gene matches. This CDR3 comprises 16 residues. Germline CDR1 SGHKS, CDR2 YYEKEE (reference sequence). The CDR3 loop is CASSLGLAVNTGELFF. In nucleotides, the CDR3 is TGTGCCAGCAGCTTGGGACTAGCGGTTAACACCGGGGAGCTGTTTTTT.

The gene calls are TRBV5-4 and TRBJ2-7; 8 positions match TRBD2. V was pared by 4 bases and J by 4 bases, with 10 bases of the junction left unmatched. The CDR3 consists of 15 residues. Germline values: CDR1 SGHNT, CDR2 YYREEE (reference sequence). The DNA of the CDR3 is TGTGCCAGCAGCCCTACCGGGGGGGGAATGTACGAGCAGTACTTC. Amino acids: CASSPTGGGMYEQYF.

The chain couples TRBV6-4 to TRBJ1-5, with D maybe TRBD1 (5 bases). The CDR3 runs 13 residues. Trimming left V 6 bases short and J 7 bases short, with 13 bases between. The germline V gene encodes CDR1 MRHNA and CDR2 SNTAGT. CDR3 amino acids: CASRKGVRQPQHF. The CDR3 DNA follows: TGTGCCAGCAGGAAAGGGGTGCGCCAGCCCCAGCATTTT.

DNA of the CDR3: TGTGCCAGCAGATGCAGGGACTCCAGCTCCTACAATGAGCAGTTCTTC. Translation: CASRCRDSSSYNEQFF. V usage is TRBV21-1 and J usage is TRBJ2-1; TRBD2, as called in the table, went unchecked against the DNA. TRBV21-1 is tagged as a pseudogene. CDR3 size: 16 residues.

This chain uses TRBV5-1 with TRBJ2-1, with D maybe TRBD2 (5 bases). The germline V gene encodes CDR1 SGHRS and CDR2 YFSETQ. Deletions cut 5 bases from V and 8 bases from J, with 17 bases between. The CDR3 consists of 14 residues. In DNA, the CDR3 is TGCGCCAGCAGTCCCACTAGATCCGCGGATGAGCAGTTCTTC. Its protein product is CASSPTRSADEQFF.

The CDR3 region is CASTSYQETQYF. DNA of the CDR3: TGTGCCAGCACCTCGTACCAAGAGACCCAGTACTTC. This chain links TRBV6-6 with TRBJ2-5; D gene unclear. CDR3 length: 12 amino acids. The V end was cut by 7 bases, the J end by 0 bases, with 6 bases between. The germline gives CDR1 MNHNY, CDR2 SVGAGI (reference sequence).

The sample holds one count of this clone. The V gene is TRBV5-4, the J gene TRBJ2-5; D perhaps matches TRBD1 (5 bases). V was cut by 2 bases and J by 5 bases, with 10 bases left in between. The CDR3 contains 13 residues. Germline CDR1 SGHNT, CDR2 YYREEE (reference sequence). CDR3 DNA: TGTGCCAGCAGCTTCAGGGAAATGGAGACCCAGTACTTC. Translated: CASSFREMETQYF.

This chain connects TRBV5-1 to TRBJ1-3; D ambiguous. Germline CDR1 SGHRS, CDR2 YFSETQ. Between the trimmed V and J ends, which lost 0 bases and 1 base, there was a span of 8 bases. The CDR3 totals 15 residues. The CDR3 here is CASSLAGVSGNTIYF. In nucleotides, the CDR3 is TGCGCCAGCAGCTTGGCCGGGGTTTCTGGAAACACCATATATTTT.